The 28 T cell receptor beta chains below come from one sample, sequenced in a study of regulatory T cells in long-lasting Graves disease. Time point denoted: persistent/refractory GD, antithyroid drugs over 5 years with positive TRAb. From RNA extracted from PBMCs, the TCR library was made. Arm-PCR of CDR3 regions with iRepertoire HTBI primers generated TCR beta libraries. TCRdb fed the multiplex PCR reads into MiXCR, producing one record per CDR3 protein. Of fewer than 550,000 distinct CDR3 sequences in the sample, 20% to 25% were seen once. This material consisted of peripheral blood mononuclear cells (PBMCs), taken when the disease was refractory, from a patient treated with antithyroid drugs. These receptors all stem from a female donor with Graves disease.

V usage is TRBV28 and J usage is TRBJ2-1; tentative D call: TRBD2 (6 bases). This CDR3 has 16 residues. The germline V gene has CDR1 MDHEN and CDR2 SYDVKM. Trimming cost V 10 bases and J 0 bases, with 19 bases left between them. The CDR3 loop is CAINSRWRDSYNEQFF. CDR3 nucleotides: TGTGCCATCAATAGCAGGTGGCGGGACTCCTACAATGAGCAGTTCTTC.

This clonotype was found a few times. V and J are TRBV7-3 and TRBJ1-1; the D is unclear. The CDR3 has 15 amino acids. CDR1 SGHTA and CDR2 FQGTGA come from the germline V gene. Between the trimmed V and J ends, which lost 1 base and 1 base, there was a span of 10 bases. CDR3 amino acids: CASSLNIAGNTEAFF. CDR3 nucleotides: TGTGCCAGCAGCTTAAATATCGCAGGGAACACTGAAGCTTTCTTT.

This clonotype was counted between two and nine times. The J gene is TRBJ2-3, the V gene TRBV11-2, with D unresolved. With 3 bases removed from V and 2 bases from J, the gap between germline ends came to 9 bases. From germline, CDR1 is SGHAT and CDR2 FQNNGV. This CDR3 has 14 residues. The DNA of the CDR3 is TGTGCCAGCAGCTTTCGGCTCCACACAGATACGCAGTATTTT. Amino acid sequence: CASSFRLHTDTQYF.

In its sample, this clonotype was seen a few times. The chain combines TRBV6-9 with TRBJ2-7; D unresolved. The CDR3 runs to 13 residues. Deletions cut 3 bases from V and 0 bases from J, with 6 bases between. Germline CDR1 is MNHGY and CDR2 is SVAAGI. Here the CDR3 DNA reads TGTGCCAGCAGTTACTTCGGCTCCTACGAGCAGTACTTC. It yields the protein CASSYFGSYEQYF.

This clonotype was seen many times. The chain uses TRBV7-8 and TRBJ1-4; TRBD1 aligns across 9 bases. Germline V gene data show CDR1 as SGHVS and CDR2 as FQNEAQ. This CDR3 spans 15 amino acids. With V trimmed by 1 base and J by 8 bases, 5 bases remained unmatched. CDR3: CASSLVGTGREKLFF. The CDR3 DNA reads TGTGCCAGCAGCTTAGTAGGGACAGGGAGAGAAAAACTGTTTTTT.

Regarding this clonotype: A far larger clone is just one base off, so this is likely a read error. The chain couples TRBV6-2 or TRBV6-3 to TRBJ2-2; D remains unclear. The CDR3 runs to 12 residues. Germline V gene sequence: CDR1 MNHEY, CDR2 SVGEGT. Trimming took 4 bases from V and 6 from J, leaving 6 bases between them. The CDR3 DNA follows: TGTGCCAGCAGTTTCCCAGCCGGGGAGCTGTTTTTT. This encodes CASSFPAGELFF.

This clonotype was observed many times. J is TRBJ2-5 and V is TRBV5-1; D may match TRBD1 or TRBD2 (6 bases each). V shed 2 bases and J shed 5 bases, with 13 bases lying between them. The CDR3 covers 14 residues. The germline gives CDR1 SGHRS, CDR2 YFSETQ. The CDR3 region is CASSFPGAFETQYF. The CDR3 coding sequence is TGCGCCAGCAGCTTCCCGGGGGCGTTTGAGACCCAGTACTTC.

For this clonotype: At one of its ends the junction is not consistent with the germline gene, which may arise from a read error. V and J are TRBV3-1 and TRBJ1-1, with D maybe TRBD1 (6 bases). CDR3 size: 16 residues. Germline V gene sequence: CDR1 LGHDT, CDR2 YNNKEL (reference sequence). CDR3 coding DNA: TGTGCCAGCAGCCCGTTAGACAGGTCGTGGAACACTGAAGCTCTCTTT. Its translation: CASSPLDRSWNTEALF.

The chain links TRBV19 to TRBJ2-7; the match to TRBD1 covers 8 bases. The CDR3 length is 15 residues. Losses at the gene ends were 4 bases for V and 2 bases for J; bases not matched to a gene: 7. Germline lookup yields CDR1 LNHDA and CDR2 SQIVND (reference sequence). Written as DNA, the CDR3 is TGTGCCAGTAGTACGGCCGGGACAGGACCCTACGAGCAGTACTTC. Translated, it gives CASSTAGTGPYEQYF. Looking up the rest from reference TRBV19 and TRBJ2-7 gives the full variable domain: DGGITQSPKYLFRKEGQNVTLSCEQNLNHDAMYWYRQDPGQGLRLIYYSQIVNDFQKGDIAEGYSVSREKKESFPLTVTSAQKNPTAFYLCASSTAGTGPYEQYFGPGTRLTVT.

Concerning this clonotype: A read error may be the cause here, since a much bigger clone is one base away. It is likely a read error, because the conserved phenylalanine at the end of the CDR3 is missing. The rearrangement joins TRBV28 to TRBJ2-7; the match to TRBD2 covers 8 bases. J lost 8 bases, V lost 6 bases, and 12 bases had no gene match. The CDR3 has 14 residues. Germline CDR1 and CDR2: MDHEN and SYDVKM. DNA for the CDR3: TGTGCCAGCAGGATCACAACCGGGACTAGGAAGCAGTACTCC. It is translated as CASRITTGTRKQYS.

This rearrangement joins TRBV11-3 to TRBJ2-2; unclear D gene. Trimming shortened V by 5 bases and J by 3 bases, and 7 bases separated the two germline ends. CDR3 length: 13 amino acids. The germline V gene has CDR1 SGHNT and CDR2 YENEEA. The CDR3 nucleotides read TGTGCCAGCAGCATTACTTACACCGGGGAGCTGTTTTTT. It is translated as CASSITYTGELFF.

The chain has TRBV25-1 and TRBJ2-7; D uncertain. The CDR3 is 13 amino acids. In germline, CDR1 is MGHDK, CDR2 SYGVNS. Trimming removed 0 bases from V and 2 bases from J, with 5 bases in between. CDR3 region: CASSEYGPYEQYF. CDR3 nucleotides: TGTGCCAGCAGTGAATATGGGCCCTACGAGCAGTACTTC.

The chain links TRBV7-9 to TRBJ1-2; D call uncertain. This CDR3 comprises 14 residues. Trimming pared 6 bases from V and 6 bases from J, leaving 17 bases between. Looked up from germline, CDR1 is SEHNR and CDR2 is FQNEAQ (reference sequence). The CDR3, as DNA: TGTGCCAGCAGAGGTGGAACAACGACTCATGGCTACACCTTC. Amino acids: CASRGGTTTHGYTF.

This clonotype was picked up a small number of times. The genes are TRBV6-5 and TRBJ1-1; D gene uncertain. V lost 2 bases to trimming and J lost 6 bases, with 13 bases between them. The germline V gene has CDR1 MNHEY and CDR2 SVGAGI. CDR3 length equals 14 residues. The CDR3 loop reads CASSYDGGNAEAFF. The CDR3 region has the DNA TGTGCCAGCAGTTACGACGGAGGTAATGCTGAAGCTTTCTTT.

V is TRBV20-1 and J is TRBJ2-2, with 7 bases that match TRBD2. The CDR3 loop spans 16 amino acids. J was trimmed by 3 bases and V by 6 bases; bases with no gene match: 13. Looked up from germline, CDR1 is DFQATT and CDR2 is SNEGSKA (reference sequence). CDR3 sequence reads: CSARRDYAGDTGELFF. The CDR3, as DNA: TGCAGTGCCAGGAGAGACTACGCGGGAGACACCGGGGAGCTGTTTTTT.

A few counts support this clonotype. This chain joins TRBV19 and TRBJ1-1; tentatively, D is TRBD1 (5 bases). CDR3 length equals 13 residues. The germline V and J ends were trimmed by 6 bases and 3 bases, with 11 bases remaining between them. Germline V CDR1 and CDR2: LNHDA, SQIVND (reference sequence). The DNA of the CDR3 is TGTGCCAGTAGCCCGGGACTTGACACTGAAGCTTTCTTT. Translated, it gives CASSPGLDTEAFF.

This clonotype was seen at least ten times. The genes are TRBV19 and TRBJ1-5; D is ambiguous. V lost 5 bases and J lost 2, with 10 bases in between. Looked up from germline, CDR1 is LNHDA and CDR2 is SQIVND (reference sequence). This CDR3 is built from 14 residues. CDR3 protein: CASSQDFGNQPQHF. The CDR3 bases are TGTGCCAGTAGTCAGGACTTTGGCAATCAGCCCCAGCATTTT.

This clonotype was observed a few times. V gene TRBV11-2 combines with J gene TRBJ2-5, with D perhaps matching TRBD1 (6 bases). The J call may be incorrect, as the DNA end agrees better with TRBJ2-1. The CDR3 totals 17 residues. Germline CDR1 SGHAT, CDR2 FQNNGV. As DNA, the CDR3 is TGTGCCAGCAGTCTTACGCTACCACAGGGTTTATACAATGAGCAGTTCTTC. Its translation: CASSLTLPQGLYNEQFF.

Here the CDR3 DNA reads TGTGCCAGCAGCCATACTGAGACTTCGTACCAAGAGACCCAGTACTTC. This translates into CASSHTETSYQETQYF. This chain uses TRBV7-9 with TRBJ2-5; D unresolved. Germline assignment: CDR1 SEHNR and CDR2 FQNEAQ (reference sequence). Trimming removed 5 bases at V and 0 bases at J, with 16 bases between. This CDR3 spans 16 amino acids.

To note about this clonotype: This may come from a read error, since a much larger clone is one base off. The chain links TRBV6-5 to TRBJ2-7; perhaps TRBD1 as D (5 bases). The CDR3 extends over 15 amino acids. The V gene's germline CDR1 is MNHEY and CDR2 SVGAGI. CDR3 nucleotides: TGTGCCTGCAGTTACCGTCGACAGACCATGGCCGAGCAGTACTTC. Its protein is CACSYRRQTMAEQYF.

This clonotype occurred many times. The V call is TRBV7-9, the J call TRBJ1-6; no clear D. The CDR3 runs to 14 residues. The V end lost 0 bases, the J end lost 10 bases, and 10 bases lay between the germline ends. In germline, CDR1 is SEHNR, CDR2 FQNEAQ (reference sequence). The CDR3 spells CASSLATGGSPLHF. The CDR3 DNA reads TGTGCCAGCAGCTTAGCGACGGGAGGGTCACCCCTCCACTTT.

The CDR3, as DNA: TGTGCCAGCAGTTACTCGTGGGGACAGGGCAACGAGCAGTACTTC. It encodes CASSYSWGQGNEQYF. J is TRBJ2-7 and V is TRBV6-2 or TRBV6-3; 9 positions match TRBD1. Per the germline V gene, CDR1 is MNHEY and CDR2 is SVGEGT. J was trimmed by 5 bases and V by 0 bases; bases with no gene match: 5. The CDR3 contains 15 residues.

This clonotype came up many times. The chain couples TRBV20-1 to TRBJ1-5; 8 bases are shared with TRBD1. This CDR3 comprises 15 residues. Germline-derived CDR1 and CDR2 are DFQATT and SNEGSKA (reference sequence). Losses at the gene ends were 2 bases for V and 1 base for J; bases not matched to a gene: 4. CDR3 bases: TGCAGTGCTAGACCGACAGGGGCAAGCAATCAGCCCCAGCATTTT. Amino acids: CSARPTGASNQPQHF.

The genes are TRBV4-1 and TRBJ2-5, with TRBD1 matching 9 bases. This CDR3 comprises 15 residues. From germline, CDR1 is MGHRA and CDR2 YSYEKL. V gave up 0 bases and J gave up 7 bases; unmatched junction bases: 6. The CDR3 protein is CASSQDPDRGWTQYF. As DNA, the CDR3 is TGCGCCAGCAGCCAAGACCCCGACAGGGGGTGGACCCAGTACTTC.

V gene TRBV7-9 combines with J gene TRBJ2-7; TRBD2 matches at 10 bases. The CDR3 contains 16 residues. V was clipped by 4 bases and J by 0 bases; unmatched bases: 6. Per germline, CDR1 SEHNR and CDR2 FQNEAQ (reference sequence). The CDR3 bases are TGTGCCAGCAGCTCAAACCTAGCGGGGGCCTCCTACGAGCAGTACTTC. Its protein product is CASSSNLAGASYEQYF.

This clonotype was detected a few times. CDR3 loop: CASSLAPLQGLNTGELFF. The CDR3 DNA is TGTGCCAGCAGCTTAGCGCCCTTACAAGGGTTGAACACCGGGGAGCTGTTTTTT. The J gene is TRBJ2-2, the V gene TRBV7-2, with D hard to call. The CDR3 loop spans 18 amino acids. Looked up from germline, CDR1 is SGHTA and CDR2 is FQGNSA. V was clipped by 0 bases and J by 1 base, with 15 bases between them. The variable domain in full, completed from reference TRBV7-2 and TRBJ2-2, reads GAGVSQSPSNKVTEKGKDVELRCDPISGHTALYWYRQSLGQGLEFLIYFQGNSAPDKSGLPSDRFSAERTGGSVSTLTIQRTQQEDSAVYLCASSLAPLQGLNTGELFFGEGSRLTVL.

This clonotype was seen ten or more times. The chain employs TRBV11-2 and TRBJ2-7, with D maybe TRBD2 (5 bases). V was pared by 6 bases and J by 6 bases, with 18 bases between. This CDR3 spans 14 amino acids. Per germline, CDR1 SGHAT and CDR2 FQNNGV. The CDR3 here is CASSPIRELGEQYF. The CDR3 coding sequence is TGTGCCAGCAGTCCGATTAGGGAGTTGGGCGAGCAGTACTTC.

The rearrangement links TRBV5-1 to TRBJ2-5, with 9 positions matching TRBD1. The V segment lost 4 bases and the J segment 4 bases; nucleotides outside the gene matches: 5. The CDR3 contains 14 residues. CDR1 is SGHRS and CDR2 is YFSETQ in the germline V gene. The CDR3 coding sequence is TGCGCCAGCAGCAACGTGGACAGGGGAGAGACCCAGTACTTC. Encoded protein: CASSNVDRGETQYF.